The next 27 T cell receptor beta chains were all read from a single sample in a study of blood T cell repertoires in COVID-19. Clones were sequenced by immunoSEQ multiplex PCR, and TCRdb holds only the in-frame ones, with some missing. The sample lists about 300,000 clones, around 80% occurring once. Sequenced material: peripheral blood. These TCRs come from a woman between 50 and 59 years old with acute or convalescent COVID-19.

The chain couples TRBV25-1 to TRBJ1-4; weak D call: TRBD1 (6 bases). CDR3 length: 14 residues. CDR1 is MGHDK and CDR2 is SYGVNS in the germline V gene. V was cut by 4 bases and J by 5 bases, with 11 bases left in between. The CDR3 DNA sequence: TGTGCCAGCAGTGTTCCAGGGGCGAATGAAAAACTGTTTTTT. It codes for CASSVPGANEKLFF.

CDR3: CASSQVSTGHKGYTF. The CDR3 DNA is TGTGCCAGCAGCCAAGTGTCGACAGGGCATAAGGGCTACACCTTC. The rearrangement uses TRBV3-1 (or the pseudogene TRBV3-2) and TRBJ1-2, with 7 bases aligning to TRBD1. Germline-derived CDR1 and CDR2 are LGHDT and YNNKEL (reference sequence). The CDR3 length is 15 residues. V lost 1 base to trimming and J lost 8 bases; unmatched junction nucleotides: 10.

The V gene is TRBV28, the J gene TRBJ2-6, with TRBD1 matching over 11 bases. This CDR3 contains 18 residues. Germline CDR1 and CDR2: MDHEN and SYDVKM. Trimming at V came to 6 bases and at J to 2 bases, leaving 9 bases not matched to a gene. The chain's CDR3 is CASRSLRDRGAGANVLTF. The CDR3 nucleotides read TGTGCCAGCAGATCCCTACGGGACAGGGGGGCTGGGGCCAACGTCCTGACTTTC.

The chain uses TRBV4-1 and TRBJ2-2; 9 nucleotides align to TRBD1. From germline, CDR1 is MGHRA and CDR2 YSYEKL. The CDR3 covers 18 residues. The ends lost 4 bases at V and 5 bases at J; junction bases unmatched: 14. CDR3 sequence (DNA): TGCGCCAGCAGCCGAGAATCCTGGACAGGGGCTCAAACCGGGGAGCTGTTTTTT. Residues: CASSRESWTGAQTGELFF.

The chain links TRBV6-5 to TRBJ2-7; a possible D gene is TRBD1 (7 bases). V lost 2 bases and J lost 3, with 8 bases in between. Germline V gives CDR1 MNHEY, CDR2 SVGAGI. CDR3 size: 13 residues. The CDR3 region is CASSYQGGYEQYV. The CDR3 DNA sequence: TGTGCCAGCAGTTACCAGGGGGGCTACGAGCAGTACGTC.

The chain is built from TRBV5-6 and TRBJ1-1; D is unresolved. Germline V gene data show CDR1 as SGHDT and CDR2 as YYEEEE. V lost 4 bases to trimming and J lost 4 bases, with 11 bases between them. This CDR3 is 13 amino acids long. The CDR3 sequence: CASSPGGGTEAFF. CDR3 nucleotides: TGTGCCAGCAGCCCTGGAGGCGGCACTGAAGCTTTCTTT.

The genes are TRBV12-3 or TRBV12-4 and TRBJ2-1; TRBD1 agrees at 7 bases. This CDR3 has 12 residues. The V segment lost 6 bases and the J segment 7 bases; nucleotides outside the gene matches: 3. The CDR3, as DNA: TGTGCCAGCAGCCTCAGGGGGAATGAGCAGTTCTTC. Encoded protein: CASSLRGNEQFF.

V usage is TRBV3-1 (or the pseudogene TRBV3-2) and J usage is TRBJ1-4; D not certain. CDR1 is LGHDT, CDR2 YNNKEL, per germline (reference sequence). Trimming removed 3 bases at V and 6 bases at J, with 14 bases between. The CDR3 length is 15 residues. The CDR3 DNA sequence: TGTGCCAGCAGCCAGACGGGCGGAGGAGATGAAAAACTGTTTTTT. Encoded protein: CASSQTGGGDEKLFF.

The count of this clone is one. This chain joins TRBV21-1 and TRBJ1-1; the D call TRBD1 from the table was never checked on the DNA. TRBV21-1 is annotated as a pseudogene. The CDR3 has 14 amino acids. The CDR3 sequence is CASRGDRRDTEAFF. The CDR3 DNA is TGTGCCAGCAGGGGGGACAGACGGGACACTGAAGCTTTCTTT.

The chain joins TRBV4-2 to TRBJ2-7; D is uncertain. Trimming left V 4 bases short and J 0 bases short, with 13 bases between. This CDR3 region has 15 residues. Germline loops: CDR1 LGHNA, CDR2 YNFKEQ. The CDR3 loop reads CASSLFGQVSYEQYF. The CDR3 coding sequence is TGTGCCAGCAGCCTTTTTGGGCAGGTCTCCTACGAGCAGTACTTC.

V gene TRBV10-1 combines with J gene TRBJ1-3; 7 bases match TRBD1. The CDR3 extends over 13 amino acids. Germline CDR1 reads WNHNN; CDR2 reads SYGVQD (reference sequence). J was trimmed by 1 base and V by 8 bases; bases with no gene match: 2. The CDR3 DNA is TGCGCCAGCGGGACAGCTTCTGGAAACACCATATATTTT. It specifies CASGTASGNTIYF.

The V and J genes are TRBV4-3 and TRBJ1-2; D uncertain. CDR1 LGHNA and CDR2 YSLEER come from the germline V gene. Trimming removed 0 bases at V and 4 bases at J, with 18 bases between. CDR3 length: 17 residues. The CDR3 protein is CASSQDRMGRQPYGYTF. The CDR3 nucleotides read TGCGCCAGCAGCCAAGATCGAATGGGCCGCCAACCCTATGGCTACACCTTC.

The rearrangement links TRBV27 to TRBJ1-1, with D tentatively TRBD1 (6 bases). The V gene's germline CDR1 is MNHEY and CDR2 SMNVEV (reference sequence). With 7 bases removed from V and 0 bases from J, the gap between germline ends came to 15 bases. The CDR3 consists of 15 residues. CDR3 DNA: TGTGCCAGCAATAGCTTAGGACAGCTGAACACTGAAGCTTTCTTT. Protein product: CASNSLGQLNTEAFF.

The chain couples TRBV3-1 (or the pseudogene TRBV3-2) to TRBJ1-2, with D hard to call. Germline CDR1 LGHDT, CDR2 YNNKEL (reference sequence). The CDR3 runs to 12 residues. Trimming took off 9 bases at V and 6 bases at J, with 14 bases between the two ends. The DNA of the CDR3 is TGTGCCAGTAGCTCCAACGGGGATGGCTACACCTTC. Amino acids: CASSSNGDGYTF.

The J gene is TRBJ1-2, the V gene TRBV29-1, with 8 bases that match TRBD1. V lost 5 bases and J lost 3; bases outside the gene matches: 8. Germline CDR1 SQVTM, CDR2 ANQGSEA. CDR3 length: 14 residues. CDR3 nucleotide sequence: TGCAGCGTTCAGGTGGCAGGGGGCCACTATGGCTACACCTTC. Protein sequence: CSVQVAGGHYGYTF.

The chain joins TRBV11-2 to TRBJ2-1; 7 bases are a match to TRBD2. Germline loops: CDR1 SGHAT, CDR2 FQNNGV. This CDR3 spans 17 amino acids. V lost 4 bases, J lost 2 bases, and 11 bases stayed unmatched. CDR3 DNA: TGTGCCAGCAGCTCCGCTAGGCGGGGGATTACCTACAATGAGCAGTTCTTC. This translates into CASSSARRGITYNEQFF.

The rearrangement uses TRBV11-2 and TRBJ1-6, with D unresolved. The CDR3 contains 13 residues. The V end lost 1 base, the J end lost 6 bases, and 4 bases lay between the germline ends. Germline V gives CDR1 SGHAT, CDR2 FQNNGV. CDR3 amino acids: CASSLAFNSPLHF. The CDR3 DNA reads as TGTGCCAGCAGCTTAGCGTTTAATTCACCCCTCCACTTT.

Only one count was recorded for this clone. The chain recombines TRBV10-2 with TRBJ1-4; 12 bases line up with TRBD1. Germline V gene lookup returns CDR1 WSHSY and CDR2 SAAADI. The CDR3 is made up of 14 amino acids. The junction had 5 bases not matched to a gene; V was cut back by 8 bases and J by 7 bases. Written as DNA, the CDR3 is TGCGCCAGCGGGACAGGGGGCGCGGGTGAAAAACTGTTTTTT. Its translation: CASGTGGAGEKLFF.

V gene TRBV19 combines with J gene TRBJ2-5; tentative D call: TRBD2 (7 bases). With 7 bases removed from V and 5 bases from J, the gap between germline ends came to 20 bases. CDR1 and CDR2 (germline): LNHDA, SQIVND (reference sequence). The CDR3 sequence is 15 residues long. The CDR3 nucleotides read TGTGCCAGTAACGATGGGACGGGGGGCGGTGAGACCCAGTACTTC. It yields the protein CASNDGTGGGETQYF.

Here the CDR3 DNA reads TGTGCCAGCTCACCACTACAGGGGGCGGACGAGCAGTACTTC. Residues: CASSPLQGADEQYF. The rearrangement joins TRBV18 to TRBJ2-7; 9 bases are shared with TRBD1. J was trimmed by 5 bases and V by 1 base; bases with no gene match: 3. CDR1 KGHSH and CDR2 LQKENI come from the germline V gene. There are 14 residues in the CDR3.

The CDR3 here is CASSFGIGGNEQFF. DNA for the CDR3: TGCGCCAGCAGCTTCGGGATAGGGGGTAATGAGCAGTTCTTC. The V call is TRBV5-1, the J call TRBJ2-1; D possibly corresponds to TRBD1 (6 bases). The germline gives CDR1 SGHRS, CDR2 YFSETQ. V was shortened by 2 bases and J by 7 bases, with 13 bases between the two germline ends. The CDR3 is made up of 14 amino acids.

DNA of the CDR3: TGTGCCAGCAGCCGCCGGACTGAAAACACCGGGGAGCTGTTTTTT. Its translation is CASSRRTENTGELFF. The genes are TRBV3-1 (or the pseudogene TRBV3-2) and TRBJ2-2; TRBD2 is a possible D gene (5 bases). Germline values: CDR1 LGHDT, CDR2 YNNKEL (reference sequence). V dropped 4 bases and J dropped 2 bases, with 11 bases sitting between them. This CDR3 is 15 amino acids long.

V is TRBV12-3 or TRBV12-4 and J is TRBJ1-5; D gene uncertain. This CDR3 is 12 amino acids long. Deletions cut 0 bases from V and 7 bases from J, with 4 bases between. CDR3 sequence (DNA): TGTGCCAGCAGTTTAGCGAGGCAGCCCCAGCATTTT. Translation: CASSLARQPQHF.

The chain couples TRBV5-1 to TRBJ2-5; D uncertain. The CDR3 spans 12 residues. The germline V and J ends were trimmed by 1 base and 2 bases, with 3 bases remaining between them. The V gene's germline CDR1 is SGHRS and CDR2 YFSETQ. CDR3 loop: CASSLTQETQYF. The CDR3 DNA reads as TGCGCCAGCAGCTTGACACAAGAGACCCAGTACTTC.

This clone was detected only once. The CDR3 loop reads CASSLTNTGQGLGYTF. As DNA, the CDR3 is TGTGCCAGCAGTTTAACGAATACGGGACAGGGGTTAGGCTACACCTTC. The chain couples TRBV28 to TRBJ1-2; the match to TRBD1 covers 10 bases. The trim removed 2 bases at V and 8 bases at J, leaving 11 bases unmatched. Germline values: CDR1 MDHEN, CDR2 SYDVKM. This CDR3 comprises 16 residues.

This clone came up a few times. Other nucleotide sequences in the sample specify the same CDR3. The V call is TRBV4-2, the J call TRBJ1-1; a possible D gene is TRBD1 (5 bases). CDR1 LGHNA and CDR2 YNFKEQ come from the germline V gene. The CDR3 sequence is 14 residues long. The V end was cut by 2 bases, the J end by 1 base, with 8 bases between. The CDR3 DNA reads TGTGCCAGCAGCCAAACAGGAAAGAACACTGAAGCTTTCTTT. Protein sequence: CASSQTGKNTEAFF.

The chain is built from TRBV30 and TRBJ2-1; 8 bases match TRBD2. The CDR3 totals 13 residues. The trim removed 4 bases at V and 7 bases at J, leaving 6 bases unmatched. The germline CDR1 and CDR2 sequences are GTSNPN and SVGIG (reference sequence). In DNA, the CDR3 is TGTGCCTGGAACGCGGGACTAGGAAATGAGCAGTTCTTC. As protein: CAWNAGLGNEQFF.